The 20 T cell receptor beta chains below come from one sample, sequenced in a study of post-analysis software for immune sequencing data. Study-wide results and limits: Patients carried 5 or 6 TRBV segments more frequently than controls did, and TRBV5-6, TRBV5-1 and TRBV20-1 were among them.

Built from TCR beta cDNA, the libraries had unique molecular identifiers in them. MiXCR, applied by TCRdb to the PCR reads, yields one record per CDR3 protein. The sample carries roughly 800,000 distinct CDR3 sequences, roughly half recorded once. Their recognized antigens are unknown. The sample consisted of blood. The receptors were gathered from a girl aged 10-17 years with multiple sclerosis.

This clonotype was detected only a few times. The chain links TRBV9 to TRBJ1-5, with D possibly matching TRBD1 (6 bases). V lost 3 bases and J 0 bases, leaving 16 bases between the germline ends. CDR1 SGDLS and CDR2 YYNGEE come from the germline V gene. This CDR3 spans 17 amino acids. CDR3 nucleotide sequence: TGTGCCAGCAGCGGTAAGATTCGACAGGATAGCAATCAGCCCCAGCATTTT. This encodes CASSGKIRQDSNQPQHF.

This sequence joins TRBV29-1 and TRBJ1-2; 10 bases align to TRBD1. The germline V gene encodes CDR1 SQVTM and CDR2 ANQGSEA. The CDR3 length is 14 residues. V lost 2 bases and J lost 5; bases outside the gene matches: 5. This CDR3 is CSVERDRGNYGYTF. CDR3 coding DNA: TGCAGCGTTGAAAGGGACAGGGGCAATTATGGCTACACCTTC.

V and J are TRBV29-1 and TRBJ2-5; D not certain. CDR3 length: 15 residues. The ends were cut back, 4 bases at V and 4 bases at J, with 19 bases in the middle. Germline values: CDR1 SQVTM, CDR2 ANQGSEA. CDR3 amino acids: CSVVGNGVPRETQYF. CDR3 DNA sequence: TGCAGCGTTGTGGGGAATGGGGTTCCGCGAGAGACCCAGTACTTC.

The rearrangement joins TRBV2 to TRBJ2-1; a weak D match, TRBD2 (5 bases). V was shortened by 6 bases and J by 0 bases, with 12 bases between the two germline ends. Germline loops: CDR1 SNHLY, CDR2 FYNNEI. The CDR3 covers 15 residues. The CDR3 DNA follows: TGTGCCAGCAGCCGGACTTCGAGCTCCTACAATGAGCAGTTCTTC. Protein product: CASSRTSSSYNEQFF.

This clonotype was picked up a small number of times. This sequence joins TRBV7-2 and TRBJ2-4; perhaps TRBD2 as D (5 bases). The CDR3 has 14 amino acids. Between the trimmed V and J ends, which lost 5 bases and 2 bases, there was a span of 10 bases. Germline values: CDR1 SGHTA, CDR2 FQGNSA. This CDR3 reads CASSLSGTKNIQYF. CDR3 DNA sequence: TGTGCCAGCAGCCTGTCCGGGACCAAAAACATTCAGTACTTC.

This clonotype has more than one count but fewer than ten. The rearrangement uses TRBV10-2 and TRBJ2-2; D uncertain. Germline values: CDR1 WSHSY, CDR2 SAAADI. The CDR3 loop spans 13 amino acids. With 3 bases removed from V and 1 base from J, the gap between germline ends came to 3 bases. This CDR3 reads CASSDQNTGELFF. The CDR3 DNA sequence: TGCGCCAGCAGTGACCAGAACACCGGGGAGCTGTTTTTT.

The chain employs TRBV7-9 and TRBJ2-5; 7 nucleotides agree with TRBD2. Per germline, CDR1 SEHNR and CDR2 FQNEAQ (reference sequence). The J segment lost 1 base and the V segment lost 8 bases, leaving 4 bases of the junction unmatched. The CDR3 has 13 amino acids. The CDR3 here is CASGASGQETQYF. The DNA of the CDR3 is TGTGCCAGCGGCGCTAGCGGCCAAGAGACCCAGTACTTC.

This chain joins TRBV10-1 and TRBJ2-1; unclear D gene. Trimming shortened V by 8 bases and J by 0 bases, and 23 bases separated the two germline ends. This CDR3 is 18 amino acids long. Germline V lookup: CDR1 WNHNN, CDR2 SYGVQD (reference sequence). CDR3 sequence (DNA): TGCGCCAGCCTATGGGGTAGCTTTCTTTACCTCTCCTACAATGAGCAGTTCTTC. Translated: CASLWGSFLYLSYNEQFF.

The J gene is TRBJ2-5, the V gene TRBV5-1; D not resolved. CDR3 length: 12 residues. The V gene's germline CDR1 is SGHRS and CDR2 YFSETQ. The germline V and J ends were trimmed by 4 bases and 4 bases, with 8 bases remaining between them. The CDR3 loop is CASSARPETQYF. CDR3 bases: TGCGCCAGCAGCGCGCGCCCAGAGACCCAGTACTTC.

This rearrangement joins TRBV7-3 to TRBJ2-5; 8 nucleotides line up with TRBD2. Looked up from germline, CDR1 is SGHTA and CDR2 is FQGTGA. CDR3 size: 15 residues. Trimming cost V 3 bases and J 11 bases; bases outside gene matches: 14. The CDR3 nucleotides read TGTGCCAGCAGCTTTTTAGGTCAAGGGCGGGAGGAGCAGTACTTC. Its protein is CASSFLGQGREEQYF.

The V and J genes are TRBV15 and TRBJ1-2; perhaps TRBD1 as D (6 bases). The germline CDR1 and CDR2 sequences are LNHNV and YYDKDF (reference sequence). The CDR3 covers 13 residues. V gave up 0 bases and J gave up 8 bases, with 10 bases separating them. CDR3 coding DNA: TGTGCCACCAGCAGAGATAAGGGGGAAGGCTACACCTTC. Translation gives CATSRDKGEGYTF. Together with reference TRBV15 and TRBJ1-2, the CDR3 gives the full variable domain: DAMVIQNPRYQVTQFGKPVTLSCSQTLNHNVMYWYQQKSSQAPKLLFHYYDKDFNNEADTPDNFQSRRPNTSFCFLDIRSPGLGDTAMYLCATSRDKGEGYTFGSGTRLTVV.

The gene calls are TRBV7-2 and TRBJ2-3, with D tentatively TRBD2 (6 bases). Trimming shortened V by 5 bases and J by 4 bases, and 10 bases separated the two germline ends. The V gene's germline CDR1 is SGHTA and CDR2 FQGNSA. The CDR3 spans 13 residues. For the CDR3, the DNA is TGTGCCAGCAGCAATAGCGGTCCAGATACGCAGTATTTT. Its translation: CASSNSGPDTQYF.

V usage is TRBV12-3 or TRBV12-4 and J usage is TRBJ1-2; D ambiguous. The CDR3 consists of 11 residues. Trimming removed 8 bases at V and 2 bases at J, with 6 bases between. The CDR3 here is CASLYNYGYTF. CDR3 DNA: TGTGCCAGCCTGTACAACTATGGCTACACCTTC.

This clonotype was found a few times. This chain links TRBV30 with TRBJ1-1; 7 bases line up with TRBD1. The germline V gene has CDR1 GTSNPN and CDR2 SVGIG (reference sequence). This CDR3 contains 13 residues. After removal of 7 bases from V and 0 bases from J, the junction contained 5 bases not matched to a gene. The CDR3 bases are TGTGCCTACGGGACAGACATGAACACTGAAGCTTTCTTT. It encodes CAYGTDMNTEAFF. Variable domain in full (rest from reference TRBV30 and TRBJ1-1): SQTIHQWPATLVQPVGSPLSLECTVEGTSNPNLYWYRQAAGRGLQLLFYSVGIGQISSEVPQNLSASRPQDRQFILSSKKLLLSDSGFYLCAYGTDMNTEAFFGQGTRLTVV.

This chain joins TRBV20-1 and TRBJ2-1; maybe TRBD1 (6 bases). The V gene's germline CDR1 is DFQATT and CDR2 SNEGSKA (reference sequence). The CDR3 extends over 14 amino acids. Trimming removed 6 bases at V and 4 bases at J, with 16 bases between. CDR3 in amino acids: CSAQDSLRYNEQFF. CDR3 nucleotide sequence: TGCAGTGCCCAGGACAGTTTAAGGTACAATGAGCAGTTCTTC.

This clonotype has only one observation. This rearrangement joins TRBV12-3 or TRBV12-4 to TRBJ2-7; 10 nucleotides agree with TRBD1. Trimming took 6 bases from V and 6 from J; bases not matched to a gene: 8. This CDR3 spans 14 amino acids. This CDR3 reads CASRRTGGDGEQYF. In DNA form, the CDR3 reads TGTGCCAGCAGGCGGACAGGGGGGGACGGCGAGCAGTACTTC.

This clonotype turned up a few times. V gene TRBV20-1 combines with J gene TRBJ2-1, with 7 nucleotides matching TRBD2. V was clipped by 5 bases and J by 5 bases; unmatched bases: 3. Germline V gene lookup returns CDR1 DFQATT and CDR2 SNEGSKA (reference sequence). This CDR3 is 12 amino acids long. The CDR3 loop is CSAAGTNNEQFF. The CDR3 DNA sequence: TGCAGTGCTGCCGGGACTAACAATGAGCAGTTCTTC.

The chain recombines TRBV6-5 with TRBJ1-5; tentatively, D is TRBD1 (5 bases). In germline, CDR1 is MNHEY, CDR2 SVGAGI. Trimming took off 4 bases at V and 5 bases at J, with 15 bases between the two ends. The CDR3 is 15 residues long. For the CDR3, the DNA is TGTGCCAGCAGTTGCGACGGGGGATCGGATCAGCCCCAGCATTTT. Amino acids: CASSCDGGSDQPQHF.

The gene calls are TRBV6-1 and TRBJ1-2, with 9 positions matching TRBD1. From germline, CDR1 is MNHNS and CDR2 SASEGT. The CDR3 extends over 17 amino acids. J lost 3 bases, V lost 3 bases, and 11 bases had no gene match. Here the CDR3 reads CASSDQGRGQGYYGYTF. The CDR3 coding sequence is TGTGCCAGCAGTGACCAAGGTAGAGGACAGGGGTACTATGGCTACACCTTC.

This chain uses TRBV6-6 with TRBJ2-4; 9 positions match TRBD2. With the DNA end fitting TRBJ2-5 better, the J assignment may be wrong. The CDR3 loop spans 16 amino acids. Looked up from germline, CDR1 is MNHNY and CDR2 is SVGAGI (reference sequence). This chain's CDR3 is CASTKGLATVQETQYF. DNA for the CDR3: TGTGCCAGCACCAAAGGACTAGCGACAGTTCAAGAGACCCAGTACTTC.